Listed here are 20 T cell receptor beta chains from one sample, sequenced in a study of T cell responses to AZD1222 COVID-19 vaccine. Profiled with immunoSEQ multiplex PCR; TCRdb holds only in-frame clones, not every one. The data show under 140,000 clones, with 88% seen just once and 1.6% held by the top ten. This specimen consisted of peripheral blood, obtained on day 0 of AZD1222 vaccination. These receptors all stem from an adult in good health.

This clone was seen only once. The rearrangement uses TRBV10-3 and TRBJ2-3; 13 nucleotides align to TRBD2. Germline-derived CDR1 and CDR2 are ENHRY and SYGVKD. The CDR3 consists of 16 residues. V was pared by 5 bases and J by 3 bases, with 5 bases of the junction left unmatched. The DNA for the CDR3 is TGTGCCATCAGTACGGGGACTAGCGGGGTTACAGATACGCAGTATTTT. This gives the protein CAISTGTSGVTDTQYF.

This clone was seen a single time. V gene TRBV5-6 combines with J gene TRBJ2-7; D is ambiguous. V was shortened by 4 bases and J by 3 bases, with 5 bases between the two germline ends. Germline lookup yields CDR1 SGHDT and CDR2 YYEEEE. This CDR3 region has 11 residues. CDR3 DNA sequence: TGTGCCAGCAGCCAGAACTACGAGCAGTACTTC. This codes for CASSQNYEQYF.

The chain employs TRBV6-2 or TRBV6-3 and TRBJ2-5; D assignment may be TRBD1 or TRBD2 (5 bases each). The germline CDR1 and CDR2 sequences are MNHEY and SVGEGT. The CDR3 has 16 residues. V was shortened by 0 bases and J by 0 bases, with 11 bases between the two germline ends. Here the CDR3 reads CASSYSIPGHQETQYF. The DNA for the CDR3 is TGTGCCAGCAGTTACTCGATTCCGGGGCACCAAGAGACCCAGTACTTC.

This clone was detected only once. The CDR3 sequence: CASSDLYEQYF. The CDR3 region has the DNA TGTGCCAGCAGCGACCTCTACGAGCAGTACTTC. The rearrangement uses TRBV7-9 and TRBJ2-7; D remains ambiguous. V shed 5 bases and J shed 3 bases, with 5 bases lying between them. Germline CDR1 SEHNR, CDR2 FQNEAQ (reference sequence). This CDR3 is 11 amino acids long.

The chain combines TRBV6-5 with TRBJ2-7, with TRBD1 identical over 10 bases. The CDR3 length is 14 residues. Looked up from germline, CDR1 is MNHEY and CDR2 is SVGAGI. The V and J ends lost 4 bases and 6 bases, in that order; junction bases with no gene match: 6. The CDR3 region has the DNA TGTGCCAGCAGTTCCCCCGGGACAGGGGCCGAGCAGTACTTC. This encodes CASSSPGTGAEQYF.

The V call is TRBV6-5, the J call TRBJ2-7; D is unclear. The V end was cut by 0 bases, the J end by 2 bases, with 14 bases between. CDR1 is MNHEY, CDR2 SVGAGI, per germline. This CDR3 is built from 16 residues. CDR3 coding DNA: TGTGCCAGCAGTTACTCGATATTAAGGTTCGCCTACGAGCAGTACTTC. Translation: CASSYSILRFAYEQYF.

This chain uses TRBV6-5 with TRBJ2-1, with 7 positions matching TRBD1. CDR3 length: 14 amino acids. The ends lost 2 bases at V and 6 bases at J; junction bases unmatched: 4. CDR1 and CDR2 (germline): MNHEY, SVGAGI. The DNA for the CDR3 is TGTGCCAGCAGTTACAGGGGGCAAGGCAATGAGCAGTTCTTC. Translating it yields CASSYRGQGNEQFF.

This clone was detected a few times. The J gene is TRBJ2-7, the V gene TRBV4-2; D possibly corresponds to TRBD1 (5 bases). V shed 0 bases and J shed 6 bases, with 6 bases lying between them. The CDR3 consists of 12 residues. Germline CDR1 and CDR2: LGHNA and YNFKEQ. This CDR3 reads CASSQDTGEQYF. The CDR3 DNA is TGTGCCAGCAGCCAAGATACAGGCGAGCAGTACTTC.

The J gene is TRBJ1-2, the V gene TRBV4-2; D not certain. CDR3 size: 14 residues. Germline values: CDR1 LGHNA, CDR2 YNFKEQ. V was pared by 0 bases and J by 8 bases, with 13 bases between. Here the CDR3 DNA reads TGTGCCAGCAGCCAAGATCTAGGCCTGGCGGGCTACACCTTC. Translating it yields CASSQDLGLAGYTF.

The genes are TRBV6-5 and TRBJ1-4, with unresolved D. The V gene lost 2 bases and the J gene lost 12 bases, with 10 bases spanning the gap. This CDR3 has 12 residues. Germline lookup yields CDR1 MNHEY and CDR2 SVGAGI. This CDR3 reads CASSYNAGELFF. CDR3 sequence (DNA): TGTGCCAGCAGTTACAACGCCGGGGAACTGTTTTTT.

The chain employs TRBV10-1 and TRBJ2-1; 10 bases are a match to TRBD2. Trimming cost V 5 bases and J 11 bases; bases outside gene matches: 15. This CDR3 is 16 amino acids long. Per germline, CDR1 WNHNN and CDR2 SYGVQD (reference sequence). This CDR3 reads CASSLSPSGGQSKQFF. DNA of the CDR3: TGCGCCAGCAGTCTGAGTCCTAGCGGGGGACAATCTAAGCAGTTCTTC.

J is TRBJ1-5 and V is TRBV7-9, with 7 bases aligning to TRBD1. After removal of 1 base from V and 0 bases from J, the junction contained 6 bases not matched to a gene. CDR1 and CDR2 (germline): SEHNR, FQNEAQ (reference sequence). This CDR3 region has 17 residues. Written as DNA, the CDR3 is TGTGCCAGCAGCTTAGGGGACAGACTTCGTAGCAATCAGCCCCAGCATTTT. It encodes CASSLGDRLRSNQPQHF.

The table lists this clone with a count of one. V usage is TRBV27 and J usage is TRBJ2-2; D is undetermined. The CDR3 is made up of 11 amino acids. Germline lookup yields CDR1 MNHEY and CDR2 SMNVEV (reference sequence). The V gene lost 6 bases and the J gene lost 7 bases, with 6 bases spanning the gap. The CDR3 here is CASSNLGELFF. The CDR3 DNA reads as TGTGCCAGCAGCAATCTCGGGGAGCTGTTTTTT.

V gene TRBV20-1 combines with J gene TRBJ2-2; 10 positions match TRBD2. The CDR3 spans 15 residues. The germline V gene encodes CDR1 DFQATT and CDR2 SNEGSKA (reference sequence). V lost 5 bases to trimming and J lost 1 base; unmatched junction nucleotides: 4. CDR3 nucleotide sequence: TGCAGTGCTCGTGGACTAGCGGAGAACACCGGGGAGCTGTTTTTT. Translation: CSARGLAENTGELFF.

The V call is TRBV19, the J call TRBJ1-4, with TRBD1 matching over 10 bases. V was clipped by 9 bases and J by 8 bases; unmatched bases: 6. From germline, CDR1 is LNHDA and CDR2 SQIVND (reference sequence). The CDR3 is 13 amino acids. The CDR3 DNA follows: TGTGCCAGCCAGGGACAGGGGCGGGAAAAACTGTTTTTT. It encodes CASQGQGREKLFF.

V gene TRBV19 combines with J gene TRBJ2-7; D uncertain. Deletions cut 8 bases from V and 3 bases from J, with 20 bases between. The CDR3 has 15 residues. Germline CDR1 LNHDA, CDR2 SQIVND (reference sequence). The CDR3: CASQKDLWGLYEQYF. The CDR3 DNA is TGTGCCAGTCAGAAGGACCTCTGGGGTCTCTACGAGCAGTACTTC.

This chain joins TRBV6-2 or TRBV6-3 and TRBJ1-1; TRBD1 agrees at 8 bases. CDR3 length: 14 residues. CDR1 and CDR2 from the germline V gene are MNHEY and SVGEGT. Losses at the gene ends were 6 bases for V and 6 bases for J; bases not matched to a gene: 9. CDR3 in amino acids: CASSLLTGVAEAFF. The CDR3 nucleotides read TGTGCCAGCAGCTTACTGACAGGGGTAGCTGAAGCTTTCTTT.

The chain has TRBV3-1 (or the pseudogene TRBV3-2) and TRBJ1-6, with 9 bases matching TRBD1. This CDR3 has 16 amino acids. Germline-derived CDR1 and CDR2 are LGHDT and YNNKEL (reference sequence). V gave up 11 bases and J gave up 0 bases; unmatched junction bases: 8. The CDR3 sequence is CAAGQGLSSYNSPLHF. CDR3 nucleotide sequence: TGTGCCGCGGGACAGGGCTTAAGCTCCTATAATTCACCCCTCCACTTT.

The rearrangement uses TRBV3-1 (or the pseudogene TRBV3-2) and TRBJ1-2, with a weak D call TRBD1 (5 bases). Trimming removed 6 bases at V and 6 bases at J, with 11 bases between. Germline CDR1 and CDR2: LGHDT and YNNKEL (reference sequence). The CDR3 contains 12 residues. CDR3 amino acids: CASRQASHGYTF. The CDR3 DNA follows: TGTGCCAGCAGACAGGCTAGCCATGGCTACACCTTC.

J is TRBJ1-1 and V is TRBV19, with 9 bases that match TRBD1. V was clipped by 4 bases and J by 6 bases; unmatched bases: 9. Germline assignment: CDR1 LNHDA and CDR2 SQIVND (reference sequence). The CDR3 consists of 15 residues. CDR3 in amino acids: CASSTRGQGRSEAFF. The CDR3 DNA sequence: TGTGCCAGTAGTACCCGGGGACAGGGACGTTCTGAAGCTTTCTTT.